The 15 T cell receptor beta chains below all came from one sample that was sequenced in a study of T cell responses to AZD1222 COVID-19 vaccine. The assay was immunoSEQ multiplex PCR, and TCRdb's table has in-frame clones only and misses some. The sample consists of tens of thousands of clones, 80% to 95% of them appearing once. This specimen was peripheral blood, taken 28 days after the second AZD1222 dose. The receptors originated from an adult who received the AZD1222 COVID-19 vaccine.

V is TRBV4-1 and J is TRBJ2-7; 8 nucleotides match TRBD2. CDR3 length equals 15 residues. Germline loops: CDR1 MGHRA, CDR2 YSYEKL. Unmatched junction bases numbered 7, after V lost 4 bases and J lost 2 bases. The CDR3 bases are TGCGCCAGCAGCCGAACAGGGACTAGTACCTACGAGCAGTACTTC. The encoded protein is CASSRTGTSTYEQYF.

V and J are TRBV19 and TRBJ2-2; D might be TRBD2 (5 bases). V lost 7 bases and J lost 0, with 12 bases in between. CDR1 is LNHDA, CDR2 SQIVND, per germline (reference sequence). The CDR3 sequence is 15 residues long. CDR3 sequence: CASIGRPSNTGELFF. The DNA of the CDR3 is TGTGCCAGTATTGGGAGACCATCGAACACCGGGGAGCTGTTTTTT.

This CDR3 is CASSPTGTANYGYTF. In DNA form, the CDR3 reads TGTGCCAGCAGCCCAACCGGGACAGCTAACTATGGCTACACCTTC. The chain recombines TRBV9 with TRBJ1-2; 7 positions match TRBD1. CDR1 is SGDLS, CDR2 YYNGEE, per germline. V lost 4 bases to trimming and J lost 0 bases; unmatched junction nucleotides: 6. This CDR3 has 15 residues.

This clone was observed once. The genes are TRBV30 and TRBJ2-7; 7 bases are a match to TRBD2. The CDR3 extends over 16 amino acids. Germline V lookup: CDR1 GTSNPN, CDR2 SVGIG (reference sequence). J gave up 6 bases and V 0 bases, and 14 bases lay outside the gene matches. The CDR3: CAWSVRASGPPVEQYF. CDR3 nucleotide sequence: TGTGCCTGGAGTGTTCGGGCTAGCGGACCTCCTGTCGAGCAGTACTTC. The entire variable domain, with the rest obtained from reference TRBV30 and TRBJ2-7, is as follows: SQTIHQWPATLVQPVGSPLSLECTVEGTSNPNLYWYRQAAGRGLQLLFYSVGIGQISSEVPQNLSASRPQDRQFILSSKKLLLSDSGFYLCAWSVRASGPPVEQYFGPGTRLTVT.

The chain is built from TRBV3-1 (or the pseudogene TRBV3-2) and TRBJ1-4; 9 bases align to TRBD1. Germline assignment: CDR1 LGHDT and CDR2 YNNKEL (reference sequence). With 5 bases clipped from V and 3 bases from J, the junction kept 25 bases outside the gene matches. The CDR3 extends over 22 amino acids. The CDR3 DNA reads TGTGCCAGCAGCGACTTGAACCGTATACGACAGGGGGTGAGGGTGGCTAATGAAAAACTGTTTTTT. Its translation: CASSDLNRIRQGVRVANEKLFF.

The chain has TRBV7-3 and TRBJ2-7; D not certain. V was shortened by 1 base and J by 4 bases, with 8 bases between the two germline ends. The CDR3 runs to 13 residues. Germline CDR1 reads SGHTA; CDR2 reads FQGTGA. CDR3 loop: CASSLSPEYEQYF. The DNA of the CDR3 is TGTGCCAGCAGCTTAAGTCCAGAATACGAGCAGTACTTC.

The chain uses TRBV9 and TRBJ2-2; D unresolved. The CDR3 runs to 16 residues. CDR1 and CDR2 (germline): SGDLS, YYNGEE. V gave up 0 bases and J gave up 0 bases, with 9 bases separating them. The CDR3 DNA is TGTGCCAGCAGCGTAGAAGGGAACGCGAACACCGGGGAGCTGTTTTTT. Protein product: CASSVEGNANTGELFF.

The chain carries TRBV29-1 and TRBJ2-5; tentatively, D is TRBD1 or TRBD2 (5 bases each). Trimming took off 3 bases at V and 2 bases at J, with 13 bases between the two ends. This CDR3 has 14 residues. Germline CDR1 reads SQVTM; CDR2 reads ANQGSEA. The CDR3 DNA reads TGCAGCGTTGAGGTCGGGGCAGGTCAAGAGACCCAGTACTTC. Its protein is CSVEVGAGQETQYF.

The CDR3 spells CASSRESYNEQFF. The CDR3 bases are TGTGCCAGCAGCCGAGAGTCCTACAATGAGCAGTTCTTC. This sequence joins TRBV11-2 and TRBJ2-1; D remains unclear. Trimming took 5 bases from V and 1 from J, leaving 6 bases between them. The CDR3 covers 13 residues. CDR1 is SGHAT and CDR2 is FQNNGV in the germline V gene.

V is TRBV30 and J is TRBJ2-7; tentatively, D is TRBD2 (6 bases). Germline-derived CDR1 and CDR2 are GTSNPN and SVGIG (reference sequence). The CDR3 consists of 14 residues. Trimming pared 2 bases from V and 0 bases from J, leaving 11 bases between. The CDR3 sequence is CAWSLGGSSYEQYF. As DNA, the CDR3 is TGTGCCTGGAGTTTGGGGGGAAGCTCCTACGAGCAGTACTTC.

The V and J genes are TRBV15 and TRBJ2-7; perhaps TRBD2 as D (6 bases). Germline V gene sequence: CDR1 LNHNV, CDR2 YYDKDF (reference sequence). The CDR3 totals 15 residues. Trimming left V 1 base short and J 0 bases short, with 10 bases between. CDR3 DNA sequence: TGTGCCACCAGCAGAGGCGGGACGGGCTCCTACGAGCAGTACTTC. It specifies CATSRGGTGSYEQYF.

This sequence joins TRBV28 and TRBJ2-3, with TRBD2 matching over 11 bases. The germline gives CDR1 MDHEN, CDR2 SYDVKM. J lost 5 bases, V lost 6 bases, and 7 bases had no gene match. The CDR3 totals 15 residues. The CDR3 here is CASSPMTSGIDTQYF. In nucleotides, the CDR3 is TGTGCCAGCAGCCCTATGACTAGCGGGATAGATACGCAGTATTTT. Full variable domain (rest looked up from reference TRBV28 and TRBJ2-3): DVKVTQSSRYLVKRTGEKVFLECVQDMDHENMFWYRQDPGLGLRLIYFSYDVKMKEKGDIPEGYSVSREKKERFSLILESASTNQTSMYLCASSPMTSGIDTQYFGPGTRLTVL.

The chain couples TRBV18 to TRBJ1-4, with D tentatively TRBD1 (5 bases). V dropped 3 bases and J dropped 2 bases, with 16 bases sitting between them. The CDR3 runs 17 residues. Germline values: CDR1 KGHSH, CDR2 LQKENI. CDR3 DNA: TGTGCCAGCTCACCCCCCCAGGGCCTGGGGACTAATGAAAAACTGTTTTTT. Translating it yields CASSPPQGLGTNEKLFF.

The chain's CDR3 is CASSFPGMGGYTF. CDR3 nucleotides: TGTGCCAGCAGTTTCCCGGGGATGGGGGGCTACACCTTC. The rearrangement links TRBV28 to TRBJ1-2; no clear D. V was cut by 3 bases and J by 8 bases, with 13 bases left in between. Germline CDR1 MDHEN, CDR2 SYDVKM. This CDR3 region has 13 residues.

The chain couples TRBV19 to TRBJ2-7; D is undetermined. The CDR3 contains 13 residues. Between the trimmed V and J ends, which lost 3 bases and 6 bases, there was a span of 12 bases. CDR1 is LNHDA and CDR2 is SQIVND in the germline V gene (reference sequence). Here the CDR3 reads CASSIRVETEQYF. The CDR3 region has the DNA TGTGCCAGTAGTATCCGTGTCGAGACCGAGCAGTACTTC.